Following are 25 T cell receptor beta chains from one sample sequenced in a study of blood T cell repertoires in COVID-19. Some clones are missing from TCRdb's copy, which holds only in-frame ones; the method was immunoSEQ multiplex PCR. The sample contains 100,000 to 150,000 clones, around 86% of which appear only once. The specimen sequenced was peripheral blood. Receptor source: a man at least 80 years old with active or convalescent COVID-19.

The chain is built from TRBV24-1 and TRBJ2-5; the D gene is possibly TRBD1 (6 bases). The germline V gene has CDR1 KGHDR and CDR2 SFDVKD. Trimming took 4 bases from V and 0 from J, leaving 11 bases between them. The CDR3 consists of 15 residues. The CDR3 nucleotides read TGTGCCACCAGTGACCCAACAGGGTACCAAGAGACCCAGTACTTC. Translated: CATSDPTGYQETQYF.

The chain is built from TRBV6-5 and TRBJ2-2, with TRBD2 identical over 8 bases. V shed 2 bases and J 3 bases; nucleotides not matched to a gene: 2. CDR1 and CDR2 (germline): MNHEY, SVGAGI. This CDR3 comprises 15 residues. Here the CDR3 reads CASSYGTRDTGELFF. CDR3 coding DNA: TGTGCCAGCAGTTACGGGACTAGAGACACCGGGGAGCTGTTTTTT.

The CDR3 loop reads CARSPRPRTGLVVVAFF. The CDR3 nucleotides read TGTGCCAGAAGCCCACGGCCCCGGACAGGGTTAGTGGTAGTAGCTTTCTTT. The chain joins TRBV5-3 to TRBJ1-1; the match to TRBD1 covers 8 bases. TRBV5-3 is flagged as an ORF with uncertain function. The junction had 21 bases not matched to a gene; V was cut back by 4 bases and J by 10 bases. The CDR3 contains 17 residues.

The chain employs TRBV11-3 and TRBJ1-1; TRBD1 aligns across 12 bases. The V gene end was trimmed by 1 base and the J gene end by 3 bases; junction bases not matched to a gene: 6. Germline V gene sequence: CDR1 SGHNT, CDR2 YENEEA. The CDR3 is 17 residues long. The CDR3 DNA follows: TGTGCCAGCAGCTTAGGGGACAGGGGGCGAGATGACACTGAAGCTTTCTTT. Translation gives CASSLGDRGRDDTEAFF.

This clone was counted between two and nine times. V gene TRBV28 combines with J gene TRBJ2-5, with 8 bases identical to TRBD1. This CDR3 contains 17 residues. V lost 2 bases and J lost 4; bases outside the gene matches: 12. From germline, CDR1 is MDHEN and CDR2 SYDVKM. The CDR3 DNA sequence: TGTGCCAGCAGTTTAGCACAGGGGGGCGCCTACAGAGAGACCCAGTACTTC. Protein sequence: CASSLAQGGAYRETQYF.

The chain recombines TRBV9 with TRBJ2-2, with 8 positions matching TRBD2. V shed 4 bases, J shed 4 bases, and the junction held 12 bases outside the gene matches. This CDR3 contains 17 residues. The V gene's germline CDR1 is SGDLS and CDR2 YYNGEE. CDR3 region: CASSPTVRTSTTGELFF. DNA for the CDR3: TGTGCCAGCAGCCCTACGGTAAGGACTAGCACCACCGGGGAGCTGTTTTTT.

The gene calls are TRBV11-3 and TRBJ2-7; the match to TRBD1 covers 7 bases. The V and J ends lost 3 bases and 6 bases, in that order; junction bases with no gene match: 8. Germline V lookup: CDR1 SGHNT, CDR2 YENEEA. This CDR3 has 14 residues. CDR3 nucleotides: TGTGCCAGCAGCTTCAGACAGGGTATTATCGAGCAGTACTTC. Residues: CASSFRQGIIEQYF.

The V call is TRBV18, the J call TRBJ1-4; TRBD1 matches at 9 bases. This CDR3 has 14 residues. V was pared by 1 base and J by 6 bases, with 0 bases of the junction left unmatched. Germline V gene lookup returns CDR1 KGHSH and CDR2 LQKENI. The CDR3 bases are TGTGCCAGCTCACCACGGGACAGGGATGAAAAACTGTTTTTT. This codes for CASSPRDRDEKLFF.

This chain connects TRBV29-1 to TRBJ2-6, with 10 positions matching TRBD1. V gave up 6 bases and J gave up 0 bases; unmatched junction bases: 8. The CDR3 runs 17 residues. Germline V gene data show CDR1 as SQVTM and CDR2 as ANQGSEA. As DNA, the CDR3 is TGCAGCGTGGTGGGACAGGGGTCGATCTCTGGGGCCAACGTCCTGACTTTC. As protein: CSVVGQGSISGANVLTF.

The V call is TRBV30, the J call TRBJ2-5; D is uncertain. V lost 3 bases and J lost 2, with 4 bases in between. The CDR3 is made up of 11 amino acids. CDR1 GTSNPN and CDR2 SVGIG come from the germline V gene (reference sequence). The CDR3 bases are TGTGCCTGGAGCCGGCAAGAGACCCAGTACTTC. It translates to CAWSRQETQYF.

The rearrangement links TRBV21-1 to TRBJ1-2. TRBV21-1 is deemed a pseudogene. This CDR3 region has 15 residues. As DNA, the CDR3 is TGTGCCAGCAGCAAAGAACGGCGGGAGCTTACTGGCTACACCTTC. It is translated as CASSKERRELTGYTF.

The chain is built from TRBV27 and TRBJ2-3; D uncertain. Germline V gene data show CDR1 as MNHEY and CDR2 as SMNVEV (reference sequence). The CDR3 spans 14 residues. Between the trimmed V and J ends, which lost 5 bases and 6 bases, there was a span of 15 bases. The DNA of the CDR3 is TGTGCCAGCAGTCTAAGTGGGCGAATGGATACGCAGTATTTT. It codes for CASSLSGRMDTQYF.

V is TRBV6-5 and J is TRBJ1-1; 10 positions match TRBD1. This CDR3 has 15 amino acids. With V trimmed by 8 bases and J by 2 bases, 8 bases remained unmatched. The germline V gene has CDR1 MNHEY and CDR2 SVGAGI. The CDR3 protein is CASQTGGGGNTEAFF. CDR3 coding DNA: TGTGCCAGCCAGACAGGGGGCGGGGGAAACACTGAAGCTTTCTTT.

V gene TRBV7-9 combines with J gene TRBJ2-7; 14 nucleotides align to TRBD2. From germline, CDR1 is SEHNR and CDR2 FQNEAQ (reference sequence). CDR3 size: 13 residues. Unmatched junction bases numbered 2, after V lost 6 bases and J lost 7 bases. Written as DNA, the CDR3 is TGTGCCAGCAGGACTAGCGGGAGGGGGGAGCAGTACTTC. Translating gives CASRTSGRGEQYF. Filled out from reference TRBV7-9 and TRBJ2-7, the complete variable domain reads DTGVSQNPRHKITKRGQNVTFRCDPISEHNRLYWYRQTLGQGPEFLTYFQNEAQLEKSRLLSDRFSAERPKGSFSTLEIQRTEQGDSAMYLCASRTSGRGEQYFGPGTRLTVT.

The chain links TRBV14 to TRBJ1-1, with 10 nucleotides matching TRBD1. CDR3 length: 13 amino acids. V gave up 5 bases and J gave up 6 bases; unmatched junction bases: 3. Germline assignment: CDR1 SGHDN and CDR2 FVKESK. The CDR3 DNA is TGTGCCAGCAGCTTCGACAGGGGGCCTGAAGCTTTCTTT. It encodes CASSFDRGPEAFF.

CDR3 amino acids: CASRLGQPNTEAFF. The CDR3 coding sequence is TGTGCCAGCAGACTGGGACAGCCGAACACTGAAGCTTTCTTT. The chain combines TRBV2 with TRBJ1-1; TRBD1 agrees at 7 bases. This CDR3 region has 14 residues. Germline V CDR1 and CDR2: SNHLY, FYNNEI. The trim removed 6 bases at V and 1 base at J, leaving 5 bases unmatched.

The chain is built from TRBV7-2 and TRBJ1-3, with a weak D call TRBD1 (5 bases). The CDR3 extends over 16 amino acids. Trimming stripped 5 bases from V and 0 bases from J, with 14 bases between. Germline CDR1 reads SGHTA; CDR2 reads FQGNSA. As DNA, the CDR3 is TGTGCCAGCAGCCCCATGATGGGGGGCTCTGGAAACACCATATATTTT. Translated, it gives CASSPMMGGSGNTIYF. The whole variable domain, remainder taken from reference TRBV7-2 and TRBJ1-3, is GAGVSQSPSNKVTEKGKDVELRCDPISGHTALYWYRQSLGQGLEFLIYFQGNSAPDKSGLPSDRFSAERTGGSVSTLTIQRTQQEDSAVYLCASSPMMGGSGNTIYFGEGSWLTVV.

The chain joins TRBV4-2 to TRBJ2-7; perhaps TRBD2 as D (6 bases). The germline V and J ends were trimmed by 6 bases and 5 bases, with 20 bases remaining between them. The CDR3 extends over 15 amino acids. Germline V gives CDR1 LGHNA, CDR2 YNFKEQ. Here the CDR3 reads CASRLRGGREDEQYF. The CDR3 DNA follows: TGTGCCAGCAGACTCCGAGGAGGGCGTGAGGACGAGCAGTACTTC.

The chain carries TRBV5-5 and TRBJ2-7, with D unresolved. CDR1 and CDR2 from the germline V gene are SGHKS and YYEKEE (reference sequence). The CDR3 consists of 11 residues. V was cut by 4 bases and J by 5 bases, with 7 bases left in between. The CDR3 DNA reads TGTGCCAGCAGCCCCAACAACGAGCAGTACTTC. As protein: CASSPNNEQYF.

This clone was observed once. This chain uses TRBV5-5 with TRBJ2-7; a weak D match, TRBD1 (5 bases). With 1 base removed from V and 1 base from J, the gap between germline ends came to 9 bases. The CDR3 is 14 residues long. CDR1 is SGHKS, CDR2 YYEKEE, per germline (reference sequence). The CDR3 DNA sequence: TGTGCCAGCAGCTTGTTTCAGGGTTCCTACGAGCAGTACTTC. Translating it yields CASSLFQGSYEQYF. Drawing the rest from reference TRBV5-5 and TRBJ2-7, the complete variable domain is DAGVTQSPTHLIKTRGQQVTLRCSPISGHKSVSWYQQVLGQGPQFIFQYYEKEERGRGNFPDRFSARQFPNYSSELNVNALLLGDSALYLCASSLFQGSYEQYFGPGTRLTVT.

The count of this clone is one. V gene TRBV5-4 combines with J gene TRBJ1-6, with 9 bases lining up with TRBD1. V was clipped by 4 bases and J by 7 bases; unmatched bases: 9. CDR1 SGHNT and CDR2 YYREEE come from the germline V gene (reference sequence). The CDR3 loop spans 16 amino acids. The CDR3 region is CASSQGTGSGNSPLHF. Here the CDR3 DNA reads TGTGCCAGCAGCCAGGGGACAGGGAGTGGCAATTCACCCCTCCACTTT. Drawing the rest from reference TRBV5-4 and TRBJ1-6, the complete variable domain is ETGVTQSPTHLIKTRGQQVTLRCSSQSGHNTVSWYQQALGQGPQFIFQYYREEENGRGNFPPRFSGLQFPNYSSELNVNALELDDSALYLCASSQGTGSGNSPLHFGNGTRLTVT.

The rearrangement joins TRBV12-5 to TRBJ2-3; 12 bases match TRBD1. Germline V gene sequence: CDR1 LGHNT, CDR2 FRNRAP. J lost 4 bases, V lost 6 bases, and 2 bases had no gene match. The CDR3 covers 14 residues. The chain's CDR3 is CASGGTGGADTQYF. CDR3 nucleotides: TGTGCTAGTGGGGGGACAGGGGGCGCAGATACGCAGTATTTT.

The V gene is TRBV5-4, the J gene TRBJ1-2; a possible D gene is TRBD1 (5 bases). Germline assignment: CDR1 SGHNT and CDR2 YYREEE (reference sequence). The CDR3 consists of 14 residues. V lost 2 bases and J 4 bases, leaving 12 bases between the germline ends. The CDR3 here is CASSFDRSTYGYTF. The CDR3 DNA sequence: TGTGCCAGCAGCTTCGACAGAAGTACCTATGGCTACACCTTC.

Here the CDR3 reads CSASRGLAGGPGEQYF. The CDR3 DNA sequence: TGCAGTGCTAGTAGAGGGCTAGCGGGAGGGCCTGGCGAGCAGTACTTC. The chain is built from TRBV20-1 and TRBJ2-7; 12 nucleotides agree with TRBD2. The trim removed 3 bases at V and 6 bases at J, leaving 12 bases unmatched. CDR1 is DFQATT and CDR2 is SNEGSKA in the germline V gene (reference sequence). This CDR3 is 16 amino acids long.

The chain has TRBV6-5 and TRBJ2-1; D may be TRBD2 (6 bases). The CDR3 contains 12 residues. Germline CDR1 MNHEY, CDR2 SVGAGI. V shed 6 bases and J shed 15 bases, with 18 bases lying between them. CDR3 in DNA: TGTGCCAGCAGAGACCTGACTAGGAGATGGTTCTTC. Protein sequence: CASRDLTRRWFF.